The clone carrying this T cell receptor (beta chain) was recorded many times. Its antigen is not identified. TCRdb itself ran the reads through MiXCR, one entry per CDR3 protein. The sample holds around 330,000 distinct CDR3 sequences, roughly 17% seen once. This specimen belongs to a study of T cell repertoires in cytomegalovirus infection. The wider study: Public TCR beta signatures provided an indication of both CMV infection and a matching HLA type. Findings and limits, study-wide: Cumulated frequencies of public TCR beta families served to identify carriers of CMV plus the relevant HLA. What dominated the ex vivo response were HLA-C-restricted CMV-specific TCR beta clonotypes.

V was shortened by 3 bases and J by 5 bases, with 5 bases between the two germline ends. The length of the CDR3 is 12 residues. CDR1 is SGHVS and CDR2 is FQNEAQ in the germline V gene. The TCR comes from a human donor in good health (CMV status not recorded). Some clones in this sample may be carry-over from other donors' samples. Material for sequencing was PBMCs. This chain joins TRBV7-8 and TRBJ1-5; no clear D. CDR3 DNA sequence: TGTGCCAGCAGCTTTGGTGATCAGCCCCAGCATTTT. As protein: CASSFGDQPQHF.